Sequencing of this TCR beta chain was carried out in a study of human T cells and chemical hapten exposure. Study at large: Patients, chiefly female, had alopecia areata, totalis or universalis. Findings and caveats of the study: Expanded TCRs made up significantly more big CDR3 similarity clusters than controls did.

Time point indicated: pre-sensitization, week 0. Treatment defined: therapeutic diphenylcyclopropenone sensitization with weekly scalp DPC. Extraction yielded total RNA from whole blood (unfractionated). The V gene's germline CDR1 is MDHEN and CDR2 SYDVKM. The ends lost 7 bases at V and 0 bases at J; junction bases unmatched: 6. This CDR3 has 14 residues. The study's library attached unique molecular identifiers to single cDNA molecules. TCRdb analysed the RACE reads with MiXCR anew, one entry per CDR3 protein. The sample comprises 35,000 to 40,000 distinct CDR3 sequences, about 12% of which are singletons, and 1.5% to 2% rests with the top ten. This clonotype was seen many times. Its target is not known.

Sequencing was performed on whole blood, taken in connection with sensitization to the hapten diphenylcyclopropenone (DPC). V and J are TRBV28 and TRBJ2-7; TRBD2 matches at 7 bases. The clonotype comes from a woman aged 40-49 years with alopecia areata. Some clones in this sample may be carry-over from other donors' samples. CDR3 sequence reads: CASKSGDSSYEQYF. The CDR3 nucleotides read TGTGCCAGCAAGAGCGGGGATAGCTCCTACGAGCAGTACTTC.